This T cell receptor (beta chain) derives from a study of blood T cell repertoires in COVID-19 (dated by TCRdb to the early 2020s). Regarding the complete study: Samples from collaborators originated in the United States, Italy and Spain and spanned both the acute and convalescent phases of COVID-19. The dataset comprised deeply sampled blood TCRbeta repertoires from subjects exposed to, actively infected with, or recovered from COVID-19. The samples were drawn from two sources: the first 160 participants of the ongoing ImmuneRACE study, and over 950 subjects contributed by 6 global collaborators. Where available, HLA class I and class II types were taken from metadata supplied by the sample provider and were not determined by assay-based typing. A freely available public database, intended as a resource for researchers studying the immune response to SARS-CoV-2, is where the repertoires were released. The material from the prospective study consisted of cDNA or gDNA derived from T cells, B-cell-depleted T cells, or PBMCs. Sample metadata almost always included a de-identified subject ID, COVID-19 status, age in years and sex. The paper as a whole reports these results and caveats: The amount of clinical and demographic metadata varied by source and participant and was provided uncurated.

TCRbeta CDR3 regions were amplified from genomic DNA using the immunoSEQ Assay, a bias-controlled multiplex PCR. From the authors' description of their analysis: The number of nucleated cells in each sample was estimated from the amplification of reference gene primers within the assay. To quantify the absolute abundance of each unique TCRbeta CDR3 rearrangement, sequence reads were collapsed and filtered. For each sample, productive Simpson clonality was calculated as the square root of Simpson's diversity index across productive rearrangements. What TCRdb holds here is the immuneACCESS table cut down to in-frame rearrangements. Part of the clones is not present; checked against another copy, under half of the missing clones reflect an unresolved V gene, and the others are unexplained. The V and J calls and clone size come from that table; D and trimming were worked out from the DNA. For this sample the table gives about 130,000 clones, of which roughly four fifths were detected only once. The ten biggest clones cover 5.5% of the sample.

Each collaborating institution followed its own protocols to collect whole blood in K2EDTA tubes. For TCRbeta analysis, collaborators shipped samples as frozen whole blood, isolated PBMCs, or DNA extracted from either of those sample types. Taken from cysteine to phenylalanine, the CDR3 has 14 residues. Only CDR3 DNA is held: 42 bases, read in frame from base 1. For CDR1 and CDR2, the germline V gene lists ENHRY and SYGVKD. Unmatched junction bases come to 5, with V trimmed by 6 bases and J by 4 bases. Notes on this clone: What this receptor recognizes is not known. Per-base quality was not reported, and no clone a single base away is much larger than it.

Specimen: peripheral blood. The rearranged segments are TRBV10-3 and TRBJ2-1; TRBD2 matches 8 bases in the middle. The receptor was isolated from a man in his 60s with acute or convalescent COVID-19. The CDR3 sequence is CAIRSGTSYNEQFF. The DNA sequence is as follows: TGTGCCATCAGGTCCGGGACTAGTTACAATGAGCAGTTCTTC.